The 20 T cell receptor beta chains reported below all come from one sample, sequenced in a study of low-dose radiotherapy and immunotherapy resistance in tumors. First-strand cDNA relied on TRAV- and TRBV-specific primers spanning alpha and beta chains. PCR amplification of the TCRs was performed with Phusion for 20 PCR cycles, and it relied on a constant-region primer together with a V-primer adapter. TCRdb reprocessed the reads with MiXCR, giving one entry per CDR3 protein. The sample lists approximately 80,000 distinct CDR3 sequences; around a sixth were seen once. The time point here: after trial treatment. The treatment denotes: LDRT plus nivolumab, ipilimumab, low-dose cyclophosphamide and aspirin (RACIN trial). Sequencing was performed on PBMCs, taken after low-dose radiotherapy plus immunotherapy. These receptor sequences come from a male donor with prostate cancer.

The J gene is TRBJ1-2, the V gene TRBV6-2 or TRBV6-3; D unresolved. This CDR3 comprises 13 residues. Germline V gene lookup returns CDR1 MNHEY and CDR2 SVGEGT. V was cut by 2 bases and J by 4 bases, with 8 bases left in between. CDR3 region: CASSYQLGYGYTF. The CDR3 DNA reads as TGTGCCAGCAGTTACCAGCTGGGCTATGGCTACACCTTC.

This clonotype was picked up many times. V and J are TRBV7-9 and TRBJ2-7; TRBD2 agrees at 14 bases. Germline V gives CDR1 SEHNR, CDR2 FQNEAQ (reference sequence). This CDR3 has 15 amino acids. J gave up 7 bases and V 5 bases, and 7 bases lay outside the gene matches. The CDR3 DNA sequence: TGTGCCAGCAGCGACGGGACTAGCGGGAGAAATGAGCAGTACTTC. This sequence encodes CASSDGTSGRNEQYF.

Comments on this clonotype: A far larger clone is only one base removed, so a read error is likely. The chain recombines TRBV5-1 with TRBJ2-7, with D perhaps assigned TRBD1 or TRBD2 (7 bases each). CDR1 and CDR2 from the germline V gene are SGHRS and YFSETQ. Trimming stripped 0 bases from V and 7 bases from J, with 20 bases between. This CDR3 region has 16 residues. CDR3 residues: CASSLVSRGSGDEQYF. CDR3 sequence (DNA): TGCGCCAGCAGCTTGGTGAGCAGGGGGAGCGGGGATGAGCAGTACTTC.

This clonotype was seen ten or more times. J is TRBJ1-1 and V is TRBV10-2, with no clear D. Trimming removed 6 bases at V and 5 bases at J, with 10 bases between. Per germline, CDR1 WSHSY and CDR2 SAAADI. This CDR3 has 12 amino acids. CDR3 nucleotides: TGCGCCAGCAGCCCCGCAAAAACTGAAGCTTTCTTT. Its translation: CASSPAKTEAFF.

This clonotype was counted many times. The CDR3 sequence is CASSSATVQLYEQYF. CDR3 bases: TGTGCCAGCAGCTCGGCGACAGTGCAGCTTTACGAGCAGTACTTC. J is TRBJ2-7 and V is TRBV7-9; the D gene is possibly TRBD1 (5 bases). Germline CDR1 is SEHNR and CDR2 is FQNEAQ (reference sequence). V was shortened by 4 bases and J by 4 bases, with 17 bases between the two germline ends. The CDR3 runs 15 residues. Filled out from reference TRBV7-9 and TRBJ2-7, the complete variable domain reads DTGVSQNPRHKITKRGQNVTFRCDPISEHNRLYWYRQTLGQGPEFLTYFQNEAQLEKSRLLSDRFSAERPKGSFSTLEIQRTEQGDSAMYLCASSSATVQLYEQYFGPGTRLTVT.

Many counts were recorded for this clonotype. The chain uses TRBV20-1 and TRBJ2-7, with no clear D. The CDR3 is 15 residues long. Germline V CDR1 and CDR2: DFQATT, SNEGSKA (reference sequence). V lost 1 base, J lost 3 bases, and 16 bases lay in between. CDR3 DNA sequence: TGCAGTGCTAGAGCTATATGGTTGTCTGGCTACGAGCAGTACTTC. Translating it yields CSARAIWLSGYEQYF.

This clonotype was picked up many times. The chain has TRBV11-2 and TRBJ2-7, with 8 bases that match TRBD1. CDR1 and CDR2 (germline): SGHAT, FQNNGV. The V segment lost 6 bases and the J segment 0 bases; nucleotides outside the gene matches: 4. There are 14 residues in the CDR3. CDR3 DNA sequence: TGTGCCAGCAGGGGGGACAGGATCTCCTACGAGCAGTACTTC. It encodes CASRGDRISYEQYF.

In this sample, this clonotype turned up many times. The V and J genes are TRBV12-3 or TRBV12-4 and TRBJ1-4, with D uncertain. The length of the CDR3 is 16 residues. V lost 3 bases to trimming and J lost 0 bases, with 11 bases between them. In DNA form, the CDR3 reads TGTGCCAGCAGTTTGGGAACGCCCGCAACTAATGAAAAACTGTTTTTT. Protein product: CASSLGTPATNEKLFF.

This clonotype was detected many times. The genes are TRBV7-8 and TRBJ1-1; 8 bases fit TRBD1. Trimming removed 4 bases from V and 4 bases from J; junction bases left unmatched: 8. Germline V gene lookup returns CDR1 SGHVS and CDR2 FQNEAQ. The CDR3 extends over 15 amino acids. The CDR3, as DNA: TGTGCCAGCAGCTCGGACAGGGTCGGCGGCACTGAAGCTTTCTTT. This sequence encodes CASSSDRVGGTEAFF.

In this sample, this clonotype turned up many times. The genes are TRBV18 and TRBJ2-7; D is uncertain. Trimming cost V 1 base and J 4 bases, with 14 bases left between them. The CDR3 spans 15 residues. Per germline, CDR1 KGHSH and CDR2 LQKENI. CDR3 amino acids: CASSPRRADFYEQYF. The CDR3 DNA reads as TGTGCCAGCTCACCACGACGGGCAGATTTTTACGAGCAGTACTTC.

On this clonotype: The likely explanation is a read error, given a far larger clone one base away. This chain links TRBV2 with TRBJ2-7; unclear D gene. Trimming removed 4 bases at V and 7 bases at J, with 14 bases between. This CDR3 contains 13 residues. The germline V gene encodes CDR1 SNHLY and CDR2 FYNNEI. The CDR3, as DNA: TGTGCCAGCAGTGTACCGGGCCTCAATGAGCAGTACTTC. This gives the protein CASSVPGLNEQYF.

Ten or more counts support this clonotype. In DNA, the CDR3 is TGTGCCAGCAGCTTAGGTCGCCTAGCGGGAAGGAATGAGCAGTTCTTC. Its protein is CASSLGRLAGRNEQFF. This chain links TRBV7-2 with TRBJ2-1; the match to TRBD2 covers 9 bases. The CDR3 covers 16 residues. The V segment lost 1 base and the J segment 7 bases; nucleotides outside the gene matches: 8. CDR1 and CDR2 from the germline V gene are SGHTA and FQGNSA.

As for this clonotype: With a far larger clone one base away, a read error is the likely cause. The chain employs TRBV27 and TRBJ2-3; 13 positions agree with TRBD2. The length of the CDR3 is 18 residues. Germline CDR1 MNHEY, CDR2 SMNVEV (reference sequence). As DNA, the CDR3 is TGTGCCAGCAGTTTATCTCTCCGGACTAGCGGGAGTAAAGATATGCAGTATTTT. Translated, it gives CASSLSLRTSGSKDMQYF.

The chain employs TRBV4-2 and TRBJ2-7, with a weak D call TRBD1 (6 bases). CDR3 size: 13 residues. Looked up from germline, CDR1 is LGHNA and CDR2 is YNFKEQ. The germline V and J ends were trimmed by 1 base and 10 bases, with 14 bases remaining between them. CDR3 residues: CASSQAGTPGQYF. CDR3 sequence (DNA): TGTGCCAGCAGCCAAGCCGGGACACCGGGACAGTACTTC.

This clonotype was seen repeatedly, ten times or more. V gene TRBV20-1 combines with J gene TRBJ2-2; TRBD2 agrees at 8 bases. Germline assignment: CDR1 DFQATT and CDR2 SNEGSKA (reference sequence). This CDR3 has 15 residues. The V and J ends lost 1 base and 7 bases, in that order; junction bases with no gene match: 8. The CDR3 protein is CSARAPGGANGELFF. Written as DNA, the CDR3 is TGCAGTGCTAGAGCCCCCGGGGGGGCGAACGGGGAGCTGTTTTTT.

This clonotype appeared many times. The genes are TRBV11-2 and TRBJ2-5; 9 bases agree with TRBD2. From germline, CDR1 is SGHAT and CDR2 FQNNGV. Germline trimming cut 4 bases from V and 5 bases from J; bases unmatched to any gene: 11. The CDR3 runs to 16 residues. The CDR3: CASSSDVAGARETQYF. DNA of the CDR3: TGTGCCAGCAGCTCCGATGTAGCGGGAGCAAGGGAGACCCAGTACTTC.

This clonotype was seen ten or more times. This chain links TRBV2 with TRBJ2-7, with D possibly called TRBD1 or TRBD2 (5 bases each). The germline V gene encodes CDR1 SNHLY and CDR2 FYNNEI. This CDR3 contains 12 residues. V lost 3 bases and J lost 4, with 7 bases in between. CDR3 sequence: CASSEGPYEQYF. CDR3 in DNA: TGTGCCAGCAGTGAGGGACCGTACGAGCAGTACTTC.

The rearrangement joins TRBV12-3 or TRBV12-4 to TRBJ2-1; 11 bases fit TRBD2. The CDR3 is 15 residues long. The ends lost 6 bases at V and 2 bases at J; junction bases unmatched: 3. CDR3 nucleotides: TGTGCCAGCAGCAGACTAGCGGGACCCTACAATGAGCAGTTCTTC. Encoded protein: CASSRLAGPYNEQFF.

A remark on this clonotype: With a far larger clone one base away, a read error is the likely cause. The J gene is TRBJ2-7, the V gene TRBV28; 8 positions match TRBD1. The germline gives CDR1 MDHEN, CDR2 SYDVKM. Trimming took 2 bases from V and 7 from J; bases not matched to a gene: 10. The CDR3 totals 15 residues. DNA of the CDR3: TGTGCCAGCAGTTTAGCCAGGGGGCATTACAATGAGCAGTACTTC. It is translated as CASSLARGHYNEQYF.

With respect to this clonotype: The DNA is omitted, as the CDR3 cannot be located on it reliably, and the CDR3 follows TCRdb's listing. The CDR3 region is CASSLESGSAHSNTGELFFF. The rearrangement joins TRBV13 to TRBJ2-2; the table names TRBD1, a call not compared with the DNA. From its first to its last residue, the CDR3 has 20 amino acids. From germline, CDR1 is PRHDT and CDR2 FYEKMQ (reference sequence).